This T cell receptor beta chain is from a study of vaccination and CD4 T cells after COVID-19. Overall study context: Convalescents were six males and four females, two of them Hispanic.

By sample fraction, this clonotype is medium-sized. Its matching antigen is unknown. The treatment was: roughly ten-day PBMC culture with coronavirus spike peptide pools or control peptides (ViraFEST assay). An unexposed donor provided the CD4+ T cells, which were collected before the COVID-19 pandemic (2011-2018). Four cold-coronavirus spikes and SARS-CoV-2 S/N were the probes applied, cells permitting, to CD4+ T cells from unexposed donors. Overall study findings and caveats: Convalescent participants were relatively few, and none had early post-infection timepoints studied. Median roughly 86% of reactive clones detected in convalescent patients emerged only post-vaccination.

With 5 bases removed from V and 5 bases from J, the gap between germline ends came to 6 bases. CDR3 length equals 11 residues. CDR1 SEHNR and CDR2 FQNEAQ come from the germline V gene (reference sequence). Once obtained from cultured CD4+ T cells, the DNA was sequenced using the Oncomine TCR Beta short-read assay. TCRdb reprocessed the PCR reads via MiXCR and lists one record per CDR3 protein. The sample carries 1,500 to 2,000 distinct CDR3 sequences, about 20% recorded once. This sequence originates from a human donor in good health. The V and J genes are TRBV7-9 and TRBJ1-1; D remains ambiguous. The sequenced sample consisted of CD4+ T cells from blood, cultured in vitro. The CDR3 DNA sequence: TGTGCCAGCAGCCGAATGACTGAAGCTTTCTTT. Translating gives CASSRMTEAFF.